Following are 5 T cell receptor beta chains from one sample sequenced in a study of response to subunit inactivated influenza vaccine. One entry per CDR3 protein, called by TCRdb with MiXCR from the RT-PCR reads. The table includes approximately 700,000 distinct CDR3 sequences, approximately 15% detected once. This sample comprised PBMCs from blood, obtained approximately 15 days before vaccination. These receptors all stem from a man aged 45-65 years who received an inactivated influenza vaccine.

The chain has TRBV7-9 and TRBJ1-5; D ambiguous. The V gene's germline CDR1 is SEHNR and CDR2 FQNEAQ (reference sequence). Trimming took 5 bases from V and 1 from J, leaving 9 bases between them. The CDR3 is 14 amino acids. The CDR3 reads CASSTTVSNQPQHF. For the CDR3, the DNA is TGTGCCAGCAGCACCACAGTAAGCAATCAGCCCCAGCATTTT.

This chain links TRBV2 with TRBJ2-7; tentative D call: TRBD1 (6 bases). Germline V gives CDR1 SNHLY, CDR2 FYNNEI. The CDR3 length is 15 residues. The V end lost 3 bases, the J end lost 0 bases, and 12 bases lay between the germline ends. The CDR3 nucleotides are TGTGCCAGCAGTGACCGGGACACAAACTCCTACGAGCAGTACTTC. Its translation is CASSDRDTNSYEQYF.

The chain joins TRBV5-1 to TRBJ2-1; 7 bases are a match to TRBD2. Germline values: CDR1 SGHRS, CDR2 YFSETQ. This CDR3 is 14 amino acids long. With 6 bases clipped from V and 4 bases from J, the junction kept 7 bases outside the gene matches. Here the CDR3 reads CASNMGLNYNEQFF. The CDR3, as DNA: TGCGCCAGCAACATGGGACTAAATTACAATGAGCAGTTCTTC.

The V and J genes are TRBV4-3 and TRBJ2-7; 7 bases align to TRBD2. This CDR3 has 15 amino acids. The V segment lost 0 bases and the J segment 6 bases; nucleotides outside the gene matches: 8. Looked up from germline, CDR1 is LGHNA and CDR2 is YSLEER. In DNA, the CDR3 is TGCGCCAGCAGCCAAGAAGGCCAGGGAGGGGCCGAGCAGTACTTC. Its protein is CASSQEGQGGAEQYF.

The chain joins TRBV4-1 to TRBJ1-4; TRBD1 aligns across 7 bases. CDR1 MGHRA and CDR2 YSYEKL come from the germline V gene. The V segment lost 7 bases and the J segment 5 bases; nucleotides outside the gene matches: 4. The CDR3 sequence is 13 residues long. The CDR3 sequence is CASNQGVNEKLFF. The CDR3 DNA sequence: TGCGCCAGCAATCAGGGGGTAAATGAAAAACTGTTTTTT.